Reported below is one T cell receptor beta chain. This receptor's antigen is unknown. Base qualities are missing; no much larger clone stands one base away. This sample was included in a study of T cell responses to AZD1222 COVID-19 vaccine (dated by TCRdb to the early 2020s). About the investigation overall: AZD1222 recipients given second doses at about 4 weeks or at about 12 weeks were pooled, since spike-specific TCR depth and breadth were not found to differ between the two schedules. TCR sequencing covered some 240 trial participants: 200 to 210 given two doses of AZD1222 and 26 given two doses of MenACWY control vaccine. Trial participants were enrolled into age subgroups of 18-55, 56-69 and 70-plus years, which contained roughly 150, 30 and 60 TCR-sequenced participants, respectively. The investigation overall reported the following: Spike-specific TCR breadth and depth rose significantly after two AZD1222 doses compared with day 0 and with MenACWY recipients. Reportedly, close to half of the unique spike-specific TCRs recognized epitopes lying outside the regions that are mutated in the B.1.351 and B.1.1.7 variants. CD4 TCRs associated with the vaccine covered the entire spike protein, and the dominant responses were in regions 160-218 and 743-854. Only five or six AZD1222 recipients were SARS-CoV-2 seropositive at baseline, limiting conclusions about previously exposed vaccinees. Most participants were white British and females outnumbered males, and the authors suggested that clonal diversity may have been underestimated. Because no samples from the day 14 peak response were available, repertoires could be characterized only after the peak T cell response. The 56-69-year group was small, and its depth increase did not reach significance, likely because of low power.

The CDR3 regions of human TCRbeta chains were analyzed by immunosequencing. The study's own analysis went as follows. Repertoire TCRs were checked for matches against a reference library of SARS-CoV-2-specific TCRs that had been generated using the MIRA antigen-specificity platform. Breadth was defined as the fraction of unique TCRs that were SARS-CoV-2-associated, and depth was defined as the fraction of total T cells that were SARS-CoV-2-associated. Using the MIRA data, each spike-specific TCR was assigned both to the spike region to which the TCR was reactive and to a CD4 or CD8 class. Log10-transformed breadth and depth values were compared by one-way ANOVA with Sidak's multiple comparisons tests. In TCRdb, the immuneACCESS table is reduced to in-frame sequences with V and J assigned. These tables do not hold every clone; where another copy was compared, an unresolved V gene accounts for under half, and the others remain unexplained. Clonal size and the V and J genes are those of that table, whereas D and trimming came from the DNA. The sample table records roughly 120,000 clones; around 92% of these occur just once. The top ten constitute approximately 8% of the sample.

Inclusive of the bounding cysteine and phenylalanine, the CDR3 is 16 residues long. Of the read, only the CDR3 DNA is kept; its 48 bases are in frame from base 1. Per the germline V gene, MDHEN is the CDR1 and SYDVKM is the CDR2. V is reduced by 7 bases and J by 3 bases, leaving a spacing of 21 bases between them. What the time point label conveys for this sample: baseline before first vaccination. Samples from vaccinated people were obtained from the UK trials COV001 and COV002, which included a single-blind randomized controlled phase 2/3 trial of AZD1222 (ChAdOx1 nCoV-19) in healthy adults. Trial participant PBMC samples were collected at day 0 and day 28 after the second dose for TCRbeta chain sequencing.

The sample in question was peripheral blood, obtained on day 0 of AZD1222 vaccination. The clonotype originates from an adult in good health. The chain couples TRBV28 to TRBJ1-2, with TRBD1 tentatively as D gene (6 bases match). The DNA sequence is given as TGTGCCAGCACTCACCGCGGGGGCGGGCAGGACTATGGCTACACCTTC. It translates to CASTHRGGGQDYGYTF.